The TCR beta chain described here comes from a study of T cell responses to AZD1222 COVID-19 vaccine (dated by TCRdb to the early 2020s). Notes on the research overall: AZD1222 recipients given second doses at about 4 weeks or at about 12 weeks were pooled, since spike-specific TCR depth and breadth were not found to differ between the two schedules. Trial participants were enrolled by age into 18-55, 56-69 and 70-plus year subgroups, with roughly 150, 30 and 60 TCR-sequenced participants respectively. TCR sequencing was performed for 233 trial participants, of whom about 200 were given two doses of AZD1222 and around 26 were given two doses of MenACWY control vaccine.

The time point label, as the study defines it: baseline before first vaccination. Vaccinee samples were obtained from the UK trials COV001 and COV002, which included a single-blind randomized controlled phase 2/3 trial of AZD1222 (ChAdOx1 nCoV-19) in healthy adults. Trial participant PBMC samples were collected at day 0 and day 28 after the second dose for TCRbeta chain sequencing. Between the V and J ends, shortened by 3 bases and 3 bases respectively, the junction contains 8 bases. According to the germline V gene, CDR1 reads KGHSH and CDR2 reads LQKENI. Including the terminal cysteine and phenylalanine, the CDR3 comprises 13 residues. The entry retains the CDR3 DNA only, 39 bases that are in frame from base 1. The CDR3 regions of human TCRbeta chains were analyzed by immunosequencing. Regarding the original processing steps: TCRs in the repertoires were compared against a reference library of SARS-CoV-2-specific TCRs that had been generated with the MIRA antigen-specificity platform. Breadth was defined as the fraction of unique TCRs that were SARS-CoV-2-associated. Depth was defined as the fraction of total T cells that were SARS-CoV-2-associated. Using the MIRA data, each spike-specific TCR was mapped to the spike region that the TCR reacts to and placed in a CD4 or CD8 class. Log10-transformed breadth and depth values were compared by one-way ANOVA with Sidak's multiple comparisons tests. TCRdb mirrors the immuneACCESS table, restricted to in-frame sequences. Some clones are absent from its copies; in checked studies, under half trace to an unresolved V gene, and the reason for the others is unknown. That table gives V, J and clone size, and the DNA gave D and trimming. The sample profile shows about 180,000 clones; about 90% of them were found once. Approximately 0.5% of the sample is taken by the ten largest.

About this clone itself: Its antigen remains undetermined. No much larger clone exists at a distance of one base, and base qualities are not known.

Results and caveats for the whole study, not just this receptor: Epitopes outside the regions mutated in the B.1.351 and B.1.1.7 variants were reportedly recognized by nearly half of the unique spike-specific TCRs. Conclusions about previously exposed vaccinees are limited because only a handful of AZD1222 recipients were SARS-CoV-2 seropositive at baseline. Participants were mostly white British, with more females than males. The authors suggested clonal diversity may have been underestimated. Because no day 14 peak-response samples were available, the repertoires could be characterized only after the peak T cell response. A significant rise in spike-specific TCR breadth and depth was observed after two AZD1222 doses relative to day 0 and relative to MenACWY recipients. Vaccine-associated CD4 TCRs spanned the whole spike protein, with dominant responses in regions 160-218 and 743-854. In the small 56-69-year group, the increase in depth fell short of significance, most likely because of low power.

This sequence uses TRBV18 and TRBJ2-5; a tentative D match to TRBD1 spans 5 bases. The receptor comes from an adult in good health. The sample consisted of peripheral blood, taken on day 0 of AZD1222 vaccination. The nucleotides are TGTGCCAGCTCACCCGACAGAAAAGAGACCCAGTACTTC. It specifies CASSPDRKETQYF.